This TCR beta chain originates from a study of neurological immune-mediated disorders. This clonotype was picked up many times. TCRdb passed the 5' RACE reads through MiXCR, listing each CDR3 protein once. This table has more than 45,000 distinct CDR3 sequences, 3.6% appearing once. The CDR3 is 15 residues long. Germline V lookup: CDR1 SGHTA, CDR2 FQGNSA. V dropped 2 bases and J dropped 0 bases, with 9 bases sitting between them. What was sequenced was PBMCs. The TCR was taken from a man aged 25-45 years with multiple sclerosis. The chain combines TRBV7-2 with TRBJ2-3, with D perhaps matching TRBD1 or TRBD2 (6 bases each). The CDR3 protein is CASSLRRGSTDTQYF. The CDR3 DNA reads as TGTGCCAGCAGCTTAAGGAGGGGGAGCACAGATACGCAGTATTTT.